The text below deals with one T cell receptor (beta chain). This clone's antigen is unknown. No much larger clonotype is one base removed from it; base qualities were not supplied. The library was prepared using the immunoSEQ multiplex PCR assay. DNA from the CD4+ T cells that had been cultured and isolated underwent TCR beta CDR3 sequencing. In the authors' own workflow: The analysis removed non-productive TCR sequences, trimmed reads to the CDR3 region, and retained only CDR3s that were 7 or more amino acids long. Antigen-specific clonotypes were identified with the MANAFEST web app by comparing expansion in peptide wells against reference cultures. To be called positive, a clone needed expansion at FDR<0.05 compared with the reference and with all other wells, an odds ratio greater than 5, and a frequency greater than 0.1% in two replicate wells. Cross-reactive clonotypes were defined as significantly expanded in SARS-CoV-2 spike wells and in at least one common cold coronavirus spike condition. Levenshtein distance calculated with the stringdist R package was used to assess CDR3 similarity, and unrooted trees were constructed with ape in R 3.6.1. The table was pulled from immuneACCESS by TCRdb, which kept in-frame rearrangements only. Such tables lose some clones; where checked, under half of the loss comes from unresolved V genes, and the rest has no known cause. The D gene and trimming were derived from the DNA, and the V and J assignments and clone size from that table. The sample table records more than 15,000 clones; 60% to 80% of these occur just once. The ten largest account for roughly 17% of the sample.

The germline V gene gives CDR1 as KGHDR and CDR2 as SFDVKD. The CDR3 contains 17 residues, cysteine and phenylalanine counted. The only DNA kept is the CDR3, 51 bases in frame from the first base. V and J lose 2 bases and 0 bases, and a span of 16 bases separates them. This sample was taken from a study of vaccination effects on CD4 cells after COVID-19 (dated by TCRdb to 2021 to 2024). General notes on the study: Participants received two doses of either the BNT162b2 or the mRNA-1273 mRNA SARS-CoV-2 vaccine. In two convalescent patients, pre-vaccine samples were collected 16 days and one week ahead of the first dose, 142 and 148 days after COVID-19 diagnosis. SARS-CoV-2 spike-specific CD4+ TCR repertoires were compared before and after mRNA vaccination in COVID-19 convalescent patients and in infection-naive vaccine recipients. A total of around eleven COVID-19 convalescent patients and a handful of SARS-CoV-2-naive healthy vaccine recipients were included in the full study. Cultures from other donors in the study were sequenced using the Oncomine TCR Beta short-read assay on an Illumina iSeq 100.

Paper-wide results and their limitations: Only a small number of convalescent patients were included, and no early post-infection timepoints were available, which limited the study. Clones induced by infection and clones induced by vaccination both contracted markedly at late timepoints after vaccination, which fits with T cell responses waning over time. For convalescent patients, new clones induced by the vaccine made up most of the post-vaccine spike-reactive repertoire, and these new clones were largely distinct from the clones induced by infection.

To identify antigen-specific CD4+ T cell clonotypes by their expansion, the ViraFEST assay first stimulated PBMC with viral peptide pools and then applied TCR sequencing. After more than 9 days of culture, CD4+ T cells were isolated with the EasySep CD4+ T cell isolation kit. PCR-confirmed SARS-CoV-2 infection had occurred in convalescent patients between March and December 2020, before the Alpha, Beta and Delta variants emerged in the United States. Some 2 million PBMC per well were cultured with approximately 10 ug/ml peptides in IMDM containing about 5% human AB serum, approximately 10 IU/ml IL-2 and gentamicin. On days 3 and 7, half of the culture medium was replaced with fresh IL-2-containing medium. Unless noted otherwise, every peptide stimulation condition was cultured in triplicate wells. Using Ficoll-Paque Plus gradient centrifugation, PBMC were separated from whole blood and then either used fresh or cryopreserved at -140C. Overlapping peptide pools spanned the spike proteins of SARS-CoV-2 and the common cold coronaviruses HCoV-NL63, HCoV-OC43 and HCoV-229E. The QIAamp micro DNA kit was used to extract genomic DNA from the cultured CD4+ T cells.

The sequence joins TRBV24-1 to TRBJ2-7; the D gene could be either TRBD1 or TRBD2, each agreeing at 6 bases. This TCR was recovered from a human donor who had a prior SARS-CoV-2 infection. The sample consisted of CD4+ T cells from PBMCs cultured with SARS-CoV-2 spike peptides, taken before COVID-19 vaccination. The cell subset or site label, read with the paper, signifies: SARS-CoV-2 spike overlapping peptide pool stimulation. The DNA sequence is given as TGTGCCACCAGTGATTCCGGGGGCGGGCTGGGCTCCTACGAGCAGTACTTC. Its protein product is CATSDSGGGLGSYEQYF.